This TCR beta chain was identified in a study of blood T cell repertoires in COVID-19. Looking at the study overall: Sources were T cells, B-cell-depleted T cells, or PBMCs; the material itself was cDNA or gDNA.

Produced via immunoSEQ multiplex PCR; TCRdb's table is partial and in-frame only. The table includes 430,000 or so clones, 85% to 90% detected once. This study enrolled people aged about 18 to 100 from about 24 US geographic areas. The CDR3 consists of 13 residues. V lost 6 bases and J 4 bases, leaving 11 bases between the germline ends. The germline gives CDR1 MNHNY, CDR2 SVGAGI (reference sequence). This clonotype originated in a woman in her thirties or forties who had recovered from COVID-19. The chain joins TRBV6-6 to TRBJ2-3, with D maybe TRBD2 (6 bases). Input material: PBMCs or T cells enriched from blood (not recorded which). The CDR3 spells CASRGRFSDTQYF. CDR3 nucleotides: TGTGCCAGCAGGGGGAGGTTCTCAGATACGCAGTATTTT.